This T cell receptor (beta chain) was documented in a study of T cell responses to AZD1222 COVID-19 vaccine. Data came from immunoSEQ multiplex PCR; TCRdb stores just in-frame clones and leaves some out. The sample records some 110,000 clones, 85% to 95% being singletons. The receptor was derived from an adult in good health. The source material was peripheral blood, sampled on day 0 of AZD1222 vaccination.

The CDR3 loop reads CASSRTGNLVNTF. The CDR3 region has the DNA TGTGCCAGCAGTCGGACAGGTAATCTCGTGAACACCTTC. This chain uses TRBV27 with TRBJ1-2; TRBD1 aligns across 7 bases. Germline V gives CDR1 MNHEY, CDR2 SMNVEV (reference sequence). CDR3 length: 13 amino acids. V lost 5 bases and J lost 12; bases outside the gene matches: 12.